The subject of this entry is one TCR beta chain. Deletions cut 7 bases from V and 7 bases from J, with 16 bases between. Per the germline V gene, CDR1 is SNHLY and CDR2 is FYNNEI. The CDR3 runs 14 residues. Original handling: Counts of nucleated cells, estimated from reference gene primer amplification, were obtained. TCRdb's table, derived via immunoSEQ multiplex PCR, lists solely in-frame clones and lacks some. The V and J calls and clone size were taken over from that table, and D and trimming were inferred from the DNA. There are fewer than 130,000 clones in the sample; roughly 76% occur only once, and under 10% lies in the top ten. This record belongs to a study of blood T cell repertoires in COVID-19. Study-level background: Samples taken during acute and convalescent COVID-19 were collected in the United States, Italy and Spain. Nucleic acid was either cDNA or gDNA, and it came from T cells, B-cell-depleted T cells, or PBMCs.

The receptor was isolated from a woman aged 60-75 years with acute or convalescent COVID-19. The sample taken for sequencing was peripheral blood. The chain combines TRBV2 with TRBJ1-4, with a weak D call TRBD1 (5 bases). For the CDR3, the DNA is TGTGCCAGCACCCAGACAGCTGGCGGTGAAAAACTGTTTTTT. Protein: CASTQTAGGEKLFF.